The 19 T cell receptor beta chains given below trace back to one sample, sequenced in a study of a mutant IDH1 vaccine in newly diagnosed glioma. These receptors are not linked to any known antigen. The assay was immunoSEQ multiplex PCR, and TCRdb's table has in-frame clones only and misses some. The sample lists just under 45,000 clones, about 91% seen once, with about 3.9% in the top ten. Time point indicated: week 23, last vaccination. What each vaccine dose contained was 300 ug of mutant IDH1 20-mer peptide, accompanied by topical imiquimod. Sequencing used PBMCs, obtained from a glioma patient whose treatment included an IDH1 peptide vaccine. The receptors were sampled from a man aged 50 or older with glioma.

This chain joins TRBV18 and TRBJ2-2; 10 bases map to TRBD1. This CDR3 is 14 amino acids long. Germline V gene sequence: CDR1 KGHSH, CDR2 LQKENI. Unmatched junction bases numbered 0, after V lost 4 bases and J lost 4 bases. The CDR3: CASSRTGGTGELFF. The DNA for the CDR3 is TGTGCCAGCTCACGGACAGGGGGCACCGGGGAGCTGTTTTTT.

The chain is built from TRBV2 and TRBJ1-1, with 7 nucleotides matching TRBD1. The CDR3 spans 16 residues. V shed 6 bases, J shed 1 base, and the junction held 11 bases outside the gene matches. Germline values: CDR1 SNHLY, CDR2 FYNNEI. The CDR3 DNA reads TGTGCCAGCAGGGCGTACAGGGGTCAAGGGAACACTGAAGCTTTCTTT. Translation gives CASRAYRGQGNTEAFF.

The rearrangement links TRBV2 to TRBJ2-1; TRBD2 matches at 13 bases. The V segment lost 6 bases and the J segment 7 bases; nucleotides outside the gene matches: 6. Germline values: CDR1 SNHLY, CDR2 FYNNEI. There are 15 residues in the CDR3. The CDR3 is CASSARTSGSNEQFF. CDR3 sequence (DNA): TGTGCCAGCAGCGCGCGGACTAGCGGGAGTAATGAGCAGTTCTTC.

The rearrangement links TRBV30 to TRBJ1-3, with D perhaps TRBD1 (5 bases). CDR1 GTSNPN and CDR2 SVGIG come from the germline V gene (reference sequence). V dropped 2 bases and J dropped 1 base, with 15 bases sitting between them. The CDR3 length is 16 residues. The DNA of the CDR3 is TGTGCCTGGAGTTTCCGGGGCCCCCAGTCTGGAAACACCATATATTTT. Protein: CAWSFRGPQSGNTIYF.

The V gene is TRBV19, the J gene TRBJ1-1; the D gene is possibly TRBD1 (5 bases). V lost 8 bases to trimming and J lost 0 bases, with 16 bases between them. The CDR3 has 15 residues. From germline, CDR1 is LNHDA and CDR2 SQIVND (reference sequence). The CDR3 bases are TGTGCCAGTTTGGTCGGCGGGGGACTGAACACTGAAGCTTTCTTT. Translation gives CASLVGGGLNTEAFF.

J is TRBJ2-3 and V is TRBV19; D is unclear. The V end lost 8 bases, the J end lost 3 bases, and 3 bases lay between the germline ends. Per the germline V gene, CDR1 is LNHDA and CDR2 is SQIVND (reference sequence). This CDR3 spans 10 amino acids. CDR3 sequence: CASWTDTQYF. The CDR3 nucleotides read TGTGCCAGTTGGACAGATACGCAGTATTTT.

The V gene is TRBV2, the J gene TRBJ2-5; 7 nucleotides match TRBD1. CDR3 length: 14 residues. The J segment lost 5 bases and the V segment lost 3 bases, leaving 6 bases of the junction unmatched. CDR1 and CDR2 (germline): SNHLY, FYNNEI. The CDR3 is CASSELGGQETQYF. The CDR3, as DNA: TGTGCCAGCAGTGAGTTAGGGGGCCAGGAGACCCAGTACTTC.

V is TRBV27 and J is TRBJ2-7; 8 bases match TRBD2. Per germline, CDR1 MNHEY and CDR2 SMNVEV (reference sequence). V gave up 4 bases and J gave up 5 bases; unmatched junction bases: 7. This CDR3 is built from 14 residues. The CDR3: CASSYRGGHHEQYF. In DNA, the CDR3 is TGTGCCAGCAGTTACCGGGGGGGCCATCACGAGCAGTACTTC.

The chain combines TRBV30 with TRBJ1-2; maybe TRBD1 (5 bases). This CDR3 has 14 residues. The V gene lost 1 base and the J gene lost 4 bases, with 13 bases spanning the gap. Germline-derived CDR1 and CDR2 are GTSNPN and SVGIG (reference sequence). The CDR3 region is CAWSGGARGYGYTF. CDR3 bases: TGTGCCTGGAGTGGAGGGGCCCGAGGCTATGGCTACACCTTC.

V is TRBV6-5 and J is TRBJ1-1; tentatively, D is TRBD1 (5 bases). The CDR3 is made up of 14 amino acids. V was clipped by 0 bases and J by 5 bases, with 10 bases between them. The germline V gene has CDR1 MNHEY and CDR2 SVGAGI. The CDR3 DNA reads as TGTGCCAGCAGTTACTCGGGGGTCGTTACTGAAGCTTTCTTT. The encoded protein is CASSYSGVVTEAFF.

J is TRBJ2-1 and V is TRBV10-1; 11 bases are shared with TRBD2. The CDR3 has 18 amino acids. The germline gives CDR1 WNHNN, CDR2 SYGVQD (reference sequence). With 6 bases clipped from V and 0 bases from J, the junction kept 10 bases outside the gene matches. CDR3 in amino acids: CASRAGTSGPSSYNEQFF. CDR3 sequence (DNA): TGCGCCAGCAGGGCCGGGACTAGCGGCCCGAGCTCCTACAATGAGCAGTTCTTC.

The chain links TRBV5-1 to TRBJ1-4; D is undetermined. The germline CDR1 and CDR2 sequences are SGHRS and YFSETQ. V lost 3 bases, J lost 8 bases, and 17 bases lay in between. CDR3 size: 15 residues. The CDR3 sequence is CASSYRTGVGEKLFF. Here the CDR3 DNA reads TGCGCCAGCAGCTATAGGACCGGAGTCGGCGAAAAACTGTTTTTT.

V gene TRBV2 combines with J gene TRBJ1-3, with no clear D. CDR1 and CDR2 (germline): SNHLY, FYNNEI. Between the trimmed V and J ends, which lost 6 bases and 9 bases, there was a span of 12 bases. The CDR3 is made up of 12 amino acids. The CDR3 loop reads CASRVTEGTIYF. The CDR3 DNA reads as TGTGCCAGCAGGGTAACGGAGGGCACCATATATTTT.

J is TRBJ1-3 and V is TRBV4-3; TRBD1 matches 8 bases. V was pared by 1 base and J by 2 bases, with 7 bases of the junction left unmatched. The length of the CDR3 is 17 residues. Germline CDR1 and CDR2: LGHNA and YSLEER. CDR3 nucleotide sequence: TGCGCCAGCAGCCAAGGCCGGACAGGGCATACTGGAAACACCATATATTTT. It codes for CASSQGRTGHTGNTIYF.

The CDR3 is CSAHKGAWDTEAFF. CDR3 nucleotides: TGCAGCGCCCATAAGGGGGCTTGGGACACTGAAGCTTTCTTT. The chain links TRBV29-1 to TRBJ1-1, with 7 nucleotides matching TRBD1. CDR3 length: 14 amino acids. The V and J ends lost 7 bases and 3 bases, in that order; junction bases with no gene match: 11. CDR1 and CDR2 from the germline V gene are SQVTM and ANQGSEA.

A note on this clone: The same CDR3 can be traced to other DNA sequences in this sample. The J gene is TRBJ2-7, the V gene TRBV27; TRBD2 matches at 8 bases. This CDR3 has 14 amino acids. Per germline, CDR1 MNHEY and CDR2 SMNVEV (reference sequence). With V trimmed by 6 bases and J by 3 bases, 7 bases remained unmatched. The DNA of the CDR3 is TGTGCCAGCAGCCCCGGTACTAGCGGCTACGAGCAGTACTTC. This gives the protein CASSPGTSGYEQYF.

This clone is a singleton in its sample. The rearrangement links TRBV11-2 to TRBJ2-7; D remains unclear. Germline V gives CDR1 SGHAT, CDR2 FQNNGV. The CDR3 spans 13 residues. Trimming took off 3 bases at V and 3 bases at J, with 9 bases between the two ends. The chain's CDR3 is CASSFAVNYEQYF. The CDR3 DNA is TGTGCCAGCAGCTTTGCTGTTAACTACGAGCAGTACTTC.

This clone was seen once. V and J are TRBV10-3 and TRBJ1-5, with a weak D call TRBD1 (5 bases). Trimming took 2 bases from V and 1 from J, leaving 6 bases between them. This CDR3 comprises 14 residues. Per germline, CDR1 ENHRY and CDR2 SYGVKD. The CDR3 reads CAISEQGSNQPQHF. Here the CDR3 DNA reads TGTGCCATCAGTGAGCAGGGCAGCAATCAGCCCCAGCATTTT.

The chain uses TRBV6-5 and TRBJ2-1; the D gene could be TRBD1 or TRBD2 (6 bases each). CDR3 length: 12 amino acids. Germline CDR1 MNHEY, CDR2 SVGAGI. V was clipped by 5 bases and J by 7 bases, with 9 bases between them. In DNA form, the CDR3 reads TGTGCCAGCAGTACAGGGAGGAATGAGCAGTTCTTC. Translating it yields CASSTGRNEQFF.